This passage covers 22 T cell receptor beta chains from one sample sequenced in a study of T cells in Graves' hyperthyroidism and ophthalmopathy. Regions amplified from RNA transcripts were the TCR beta CDR3 regions. Using the HTBI primer set, a first-round RT-PCR was run on the TCR CDR3. TCRdb itself ran the multiplex PCR reads through MiXCR, one entry per CDR3 protein. This repertoire shows approximately 610,000 distinct CDR3 sequences, roughly 14% found once; its top ten account for roughly 4.3%. Sequenced input: blood. The receptors originated from a woman aged 40 to 55 with Graves' ophthalmopathy.

V gene TRBV28 combines with J gene TRBJ2-5; D may be TRBD2 (6 bases). The CDR3 length is 16 residues. The germline V and J ends were trimmed by 3 bases and 0 bases, with 14 bases remaining between them. Germline lookup yields CDR1 MDHEN and CDR2 SYDVKM. In DNA form, the CDR3 reads TGTGCCAGCAGTTTTGGCCAGCGGGCCTACCAAGAGACCCAGTACTTC. This translates into CASSFGQRAYQETQYF. Filled out from reference TRBV28 and TRBJ2-5, the complete variable domain reads DVKVTQSSRYLVKRTGEKVFLECVQDMDHENMFWYRQDPGLGLRLIYFSYDVKMKEKGDIPEGYSVSREKKERFSLILESASTNQTSMYLCASSFGQRAYQETQYFGPGTRLLVL.

The chain recombines TRBV19 with TRBJ2-2, with D maybe TRBD2 (6 bases). The ends were cut back, 5 bases at V and 5 bases at J, with 15 bases in the middle. The CDR3 is 15 amino acids. Germline-derived CDR1 and CDR2 are LNHDA and SQIVND (reference sequence). The CDR3 DNA is TGTGCCAGTAGTCCCGGGGGAGCGGTGACCGGGGAGCTGTTTTTT. Its protein product is CASSPGGAVTGELFF.

This clonotype was seen a handful of times. This sequence joins TRBV4-2 and TRBJ2-2; 10 positions match TRBD2. The germline V gene has CDR1 LGHNA and CDR2 YNFKEQ. Trimming took 0 bases from V and 5 from J; bases not matched to a gene: 6. The CDR3 loop spans 17 amino acids. CDR3 loop: CASSQESSGRGTGELFF. In DNA, the CDR3 is TGTGCCAGCAGCCAAGAATCGAGCGGGAGGGGGACCGGGGAGCTGTTTTTT.

This clonotype was observed many times. The V call is TRBV30, the J call TRBJ2-5; maybe TRBD2 (6 bases). Germline lookup yields CDR1 GTSNPN and CDR2 SVGIG (reference sequence). CDR3 length: 16 residues. V shed 0 bases and J shed 4 bases, with 18 bases lying between them. The CDR3 loop reads CAWSVPGTVGGETQYF. The CDR3 DNA is TGTGCCTGGAGTGTACCCGGGACGGTGGGAGGAGAGACCCAGTACTTC.

The genes are TRBV6-5 and TRBJ2-2; the match to TRBD2 covers 9 bases. The CDR3 covers 13 residues. Germline V gene sequence: CDR1 MNHEY, CDR2 SVGAGI. With 3 bases clipped from V and 8 bases from J, the junction kept 1 base outside the gene matches. The CDR3 region is CASSYSGRGELFF. The CDR3 bases are TGTGCCAGCAGTTATAGCGGGAGAGGGGAGCTGTTTTTT.

This clonotype occurred a few times. The rearrangement links TRBV28 to TRBJ2-5; D unresolved. The germline gives CDR1 MDHEN, CDR2 SYDVKM. The CDR3 has 12 amino acids. V lost 5 bases and J 0 bases, leaving 4 bases between the germline ends. CDR3 in DNA: TGTGCCAGCAGTACTAACCAAGAGACCCAGTACTTC. Its translation: CASSTNQETQYF.

This clonotype was counted ten times or more. V is TRBV6-1 and J is TRBJ1-3; D ambiguous. Germline V CDR1 and CDR2: MNHNS, SASEGT. The CDR3 covers 16 residues. Trimming left V 1 base short and J 0 bases short, with 10 bases between. CDR3: CASSEELRRSGNTIYF. DNA for the CDR3: TGTGCCAGCAGTGAAGAGTTGCGGCGCTCTGGAAACACCATATATTTT.

The chain links TRBV3-1 to TRBJ2-7; TRBD2 matches 9 bases. Looked up from germline, CDR1 is LGHDT and CDR2 is YNNKEL (reference sequence). The CDR3 loop spans 13 amino acids. Trimming cost V 4 bases and J 6 bases; bases outside gene matches: 4. CDR3 sequence (DNA): TGTGCCAGCAGCCCCCGACTAGCGGCCGAGCAGTACTTC. Translated, it gives CASSPRLAAEQYF.

This clonotype was observed many times. In DNA, the CDR3 is TGTGCCAGCAGTTTAGCGCCTTTTGGGTTCGGGCAGTACTTC. Protein: CASSLAPFGFGQYF. V gene TRBV12-3 or TRBV12-4 combines with J gene TRBJ2-7; D unclear. The CDR3 contains 14 residues. The ends were cut back, 0 bases at V and 9 bases at J, with 15 bases in the middle.

The CDR3 DNA follows: TGTGCCAGCAGCGTAGGCCCCAGCGGGGACACTGAAGCTTTCTTT. It yields the protein CASSVGPSGDTEAFF. The rearrangement uses TRBV9 and TRBJ1-1, with no clear D. Per germline, CDR1 SGDLS and CDR2 YYNGEE. Trimming pared 0 bases from V and 3 bases from J, leaving 12 bases between. This CDR3 spans 15 amino acids.

This clonotype was seen repeatedly, ten times or more. The chain joins TRBV20-1 to TRBJ1-2; D gene ambiguous. V shed 6 bases and J shed 3 bases, with 8 bases lying between them. The CDR3 contains 11 residues. From germline, CDR1 is DFQATT and CDR2 SNEGSKA (reference sequence). CDR3: CSATSDYGYTF. The CDR3 DNA is TGCAGTGCAACCTCAGACTATGGCTACACCTTC.

This clonotype was found many times. This chain uses TRBV6-5 with TRBJ2-2, with D perhaps TRBD1 (5 bases). Trimming removed 2 bases at V and 1 base at J, with 23 bases between. In germline, CDR1 is MNHEY, CDR2 SVGAGI. The CDR3 consists of 20 residues. The CDR3 DNA is TGTGCCAGCAGTTACCGAAAGGACACGAAAGGACCCCAGAACACCGGGGAGCTGTTTTTT. It codes for CASSYRKDTKGPQNTGELFF.

The chain links TRBV6-1 to TRBJ2-3; TRBD2 agrees at 11 bases. Germline V gene data show CDR1 as MNHNS and CDR2 as SASEGT. Trimming cost V 9 bases and J 6 bases; bases outside gene matches: 11. The CDR3 extends over 15 amino acids. The CDR3 is CASSSLAGGGDTQYF. Written as DNA, the CDR3 is TGTGCCAGTTCAAGTCTAGCGGGAGGAGGGGATACGCAGTATTTT.

This clonotype was seen repeatedly, ten times or more. The gene calls are TRBV7-3 and TRBJ1-1; D is perhaps TRBD1 (5 bases). Germline V lookup: CDR1 SGHTA, CDR2 FQGTGA. V was clipped by 1 base and J by 2 bases, with 11 bases between them. This CDR3 is built from 15 residues. The CDR3 here is CASSLMGGINTEAFF. DNA for the CDR3: TGTGCCAGCAGCTTAATGGGGGGGATCAACACTGAAGCTTTCTTT.

Only a few counts were recorded for this clonotype. The genes are TRBV19 and TRBJ2-5; tentatively, D is TRBD2 (6 bases). CDR3 length: 13 residues. Between the trimmed V and J ends, which lost 5 bases and 5 bases, there was a span of 12 bases. Germline values: CDR1 LNHDA, CDR2 SQIVND (reference sequence). CDR3 in amino acids: CASSGGDGETQYF. In DNA form, the CDR3 reads TGTGCCAGTAGTGGCGGGGATGGGGAGACCCAGTACTTC.

This clonotype was counted at least ten times. This clone may be a read error of a much larger clone one base away. The chain joins TRBV11-2 to TRBJ2-7; 9 nucleotides line up with TRBD1. The CDR3 length is 13 residues. The V gene end was trimmed by 8 bases and the J gene end by 3 bases; junction bases not matched to a gene: 5. Germline assignment: CDR1 SGHAT and CDR2 FQNNGV. In DNA form, the CDR3 reads TGTGCCAGCGGGGGGGACAGGGTCTACGAGCAGTACTTC. Its protein is CASGGDRVYEQYF.

There are many counts of this clonotype. This chain joins TRBV4-2 and TRBJ2-2; D gene ambiguous. The CDR3 spans 13 residues. Per the germline V gene, CDR1 is LGHNA and CDR2 is YNFKEQ. Trimming shortened V by 0 bases and J by 6 bases, and 5 bases separated the two germline ends. CDR3 residues: CASSQEWAGELFF. In DNA form, the CDR3 reads TGTGCCAGCAGCCAAGAGTGGGCCGGGGAGCTGTTTTTT.

The J gene is TRBJ1-1, the V gene TRBV20-1; 7 nucleotides align to TRBD1. Germline values: CDR1 DFQATT, CDR2 SNEGSKA (reference sequence). The CDR3 is 13 amino acids. V gave up 5 bases and J gave up 2 bases; unmatched junction bases: 5. The CDR3 bases are TGCAGTGCTGGGGGACAGCATAACACTGAAGCTTTCTTT. It yields the protein CSAGGQHNTEAFF.

This clonotype occurred many times. This chain joins TRBV6-2 or TRBV6-3 and TRBJ1-5; tentatively, D is TRBD1 (5 bases). Germline CDR1 MNHEY, CDR2 SVGEGT. Deletions cut 7 bases from V and 0 bases from J, with 25 bases between. CDR3 length: 19 residues. CDR3 nucleotide sequence: TGTGCCAGCACCCCGGGAGGGACCTCTTCCCCCTATAGCAATCAGCCCCAGCATTTT. Protein: CASTPGGTSSPYSNQPQHF.

The chain is built from TRBV20-1 and TRBJ2-5, with D maybe TRBD1 (5 bases). Germline V lookup: CDR1 DFQATT, CDR2 SNEGSKA (reference sequence). V was pared by 7 bases and J by 5 bases, with 11 bases between. The CDR3 spans 11 residues. CDR3 region: CSGGRAETQYF. Here the CDR3 DNA reads TGCAGTGGTGGCAGGGCCGAGACCCAGTACTTC.

This clonotype occurred many times. V usage is TRBV7-9 and J usage is TRBJ2-2; D gene uncertain. CDR3 length: 13 amino acids. The V end lost 3 bases, the J end lost 3 bases, and 5 bases lay between the germline ends. CDR1 is SEHNR, CDR2 FQNEAQ, per germline (reference sequence). The CDR3 protein is CASSFGDTGELFF. The CDR3 DNA reads TGTGCCAGCAGCTTCGGTGACACCGGGGAGCTGTTTTTT.

This sequence joins TRBV28 and TRBJ2-5; 8 nucleotides line up with TRBD1. Germline V gene data show CDR1 as MDHEN and CDR2 as SYDVKM. This CDR3 is built from 15 residues. V was clipped by 6 bases and J by 1 base; unmatched bases: 7. The chain's CDR3 is CASSLETGGQETQYF. CDR3 bases: TGTGCCAGCAGCCTCGAAACAGGGGGCCAAGAGACCCAGTACTTC.